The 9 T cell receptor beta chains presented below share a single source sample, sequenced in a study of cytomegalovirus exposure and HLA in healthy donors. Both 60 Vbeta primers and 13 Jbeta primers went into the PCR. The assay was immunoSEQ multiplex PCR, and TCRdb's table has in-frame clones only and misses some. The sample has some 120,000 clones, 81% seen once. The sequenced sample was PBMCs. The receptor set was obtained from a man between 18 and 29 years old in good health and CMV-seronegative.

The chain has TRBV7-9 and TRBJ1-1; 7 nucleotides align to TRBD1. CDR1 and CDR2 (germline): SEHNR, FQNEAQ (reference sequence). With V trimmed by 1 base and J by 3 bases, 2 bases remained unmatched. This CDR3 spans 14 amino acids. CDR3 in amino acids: CASSLEGADTEAFF. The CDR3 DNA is TGTGCCAGCAGCTTAGAGGGGGCGGACACTGAAGCTTTCTTT.

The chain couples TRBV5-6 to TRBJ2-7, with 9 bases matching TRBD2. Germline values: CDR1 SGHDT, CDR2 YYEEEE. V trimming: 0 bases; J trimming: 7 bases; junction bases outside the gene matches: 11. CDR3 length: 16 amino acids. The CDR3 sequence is CASSLVSGGGAGEQYF. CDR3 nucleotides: TGTGCCAGCAGCTTGGTGAGCGGCGGGGGGGCCGGAGAGCAGTACTTC.

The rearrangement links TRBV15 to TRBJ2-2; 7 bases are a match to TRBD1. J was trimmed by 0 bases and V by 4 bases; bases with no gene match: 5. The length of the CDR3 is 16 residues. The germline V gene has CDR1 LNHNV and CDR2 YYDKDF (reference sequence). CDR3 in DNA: TGTGCCACCAGCATCAGGGACAGAGCGAACACCGGGGAGCTGTTTTTT. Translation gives CATSIRDRANTGELFF.

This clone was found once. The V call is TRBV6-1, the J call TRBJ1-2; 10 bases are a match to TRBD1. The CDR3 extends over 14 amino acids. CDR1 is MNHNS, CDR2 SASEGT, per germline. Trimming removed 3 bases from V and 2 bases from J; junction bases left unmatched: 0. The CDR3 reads CASSEDRGNYGYTF. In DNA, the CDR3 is TGTGCCAGCAGTGAGGACAGGGGGAACTATGGCTACACCTTC.

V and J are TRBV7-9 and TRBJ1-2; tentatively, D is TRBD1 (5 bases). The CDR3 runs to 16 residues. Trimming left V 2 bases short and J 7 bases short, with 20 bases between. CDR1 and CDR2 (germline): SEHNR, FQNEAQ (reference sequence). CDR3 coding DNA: TGTGCCAGCAGCTTACCCCTGGACATCTCTAGGGGTGGCTACACCTTC. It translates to CASSLPLDISRGGYTF.

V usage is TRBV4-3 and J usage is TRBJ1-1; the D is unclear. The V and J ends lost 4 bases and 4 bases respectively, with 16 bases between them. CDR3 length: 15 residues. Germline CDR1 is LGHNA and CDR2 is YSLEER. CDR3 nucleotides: TGCGCCAGCAGCCCGACCGGCTCGGGGTTCACTGAAGCTTTCTTT. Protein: CASSPTGSGFTEAFF.

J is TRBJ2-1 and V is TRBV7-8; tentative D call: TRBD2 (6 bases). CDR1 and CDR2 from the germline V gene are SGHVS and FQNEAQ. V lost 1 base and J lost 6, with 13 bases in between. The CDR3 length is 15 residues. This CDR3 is CASSLEGGAGNEQFF. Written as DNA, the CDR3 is TGTGCCAGCAGCTTAGAGGGCGGGGCAGGCAATGAGCAGTTCTTC.

DNA of the CDR3: TGTGCCAGCAGTTTGGCAGGGGCGAGCAATCAGCCCCAGCATTTT. Translation: CASSLAGASNQPQHF. The rearrangement joins TRBV27 to TRBJ1-5, with D tentatively TRBD1 (6 bases). V dropped 3 bases and J dropped 1 base, with 10 bases sitting between them. Germline CDR1 reads MNHEY; CDR2 reads SMNVEV (reference sequence). The CDR3 has 15 residues.

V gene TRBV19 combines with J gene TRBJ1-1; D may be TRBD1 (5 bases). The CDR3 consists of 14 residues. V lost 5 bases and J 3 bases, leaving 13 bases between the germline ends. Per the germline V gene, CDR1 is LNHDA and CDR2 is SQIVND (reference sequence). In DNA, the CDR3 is TGTGCCAGTAGTCTCGGCAGGGTGGACACTGAAGCTTTCTTT. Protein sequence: CASSLGRVDTEAFF.